The clone carrying this T cell receptor (beta chain) was detected many times. It was approximately 100 million PBMCs that unsorted samples used for genomic DNA. CDR1 and CDR2 from the germline V gene are SGHTA and FQGTGA. This CDR3 is 17 amino acids long. The J segment lost 5 bases and the V segment lost 1 base, leaving 12 bases of the junction unmatched. In the original workflow: Without quality scores, immunoSEQ junctional reads could not be filtered like full-length reads. Here immunoSEQ multiplex PCR was the method, and the copy in TCRdb shows in-frame clones only, minus some. The DNA was the basis for D and trimming; V, J and clone size are from that table. The table lists approximately 460,000 clones, approximately 71% of them singletons. The record originates from a study of shared clonotypes between healthy human individuals. Across the whole study: Donors, aged 18 to 49, were a couple of women and a few men.

Sequencing was performed on PBMCs. The sequence came from a woman in her thirties or forties in good health. Some clones in this sample may be carry-over from other donors' samples. The genes are TRBV7-3 and TRBJ2-3, with TRBD2 matching over 7 bases. CDR3 protein: CASSLNPAGSGVDTQYF. CDR3 DNA sequence: TGTGCCAGCAGCTTAAATCCAGCGGGATCTGGTGTAGATACGCAGTATTTT.